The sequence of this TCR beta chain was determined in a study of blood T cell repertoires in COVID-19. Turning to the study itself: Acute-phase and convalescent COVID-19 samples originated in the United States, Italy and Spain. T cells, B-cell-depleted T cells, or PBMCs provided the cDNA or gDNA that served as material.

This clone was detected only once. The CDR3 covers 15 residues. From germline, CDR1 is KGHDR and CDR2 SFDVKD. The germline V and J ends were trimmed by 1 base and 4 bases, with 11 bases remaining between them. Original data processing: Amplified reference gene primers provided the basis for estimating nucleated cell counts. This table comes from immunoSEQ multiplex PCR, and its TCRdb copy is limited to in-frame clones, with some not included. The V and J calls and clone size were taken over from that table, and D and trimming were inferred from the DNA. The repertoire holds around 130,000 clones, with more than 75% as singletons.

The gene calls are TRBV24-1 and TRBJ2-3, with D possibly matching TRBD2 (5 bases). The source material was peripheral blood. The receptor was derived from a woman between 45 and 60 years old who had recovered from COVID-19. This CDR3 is CATSDFEGWADTQYF. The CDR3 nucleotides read TGTGCCACCAGTGATTTCGAGGGTTGGGCAGATACGCAGTATTTT.